Described below is a single TCR beta chain sequence and its context. This clonotype was observed a few times. Which antigen it targets is not known. Base quality data are lacking; no much larger clone is found one base away. The CDR3 measures 13 amino acids from cysteine to phenylalanine. Of the read, only the CDR3 DNA is kept; its 39 bases are in frame from base 1. Deletion took 5 bases off V and 0 bases off J, with a span of 10 bases between the germline ends. Sequences DFQATT (CDR1) and SNEGSKA (CDR2) are obtained from the germline V gene (reference sequence). Libraries were built with RACE. TCRdb names NextSeq 500 as the instrument used. Library preparation attached unique molecular identifiers to individual cDNA molecules for quantitative, reproducible TCR counting. Both TCR alpha and TCR beta chains were sequenced from each blood RNA sample. The source study handled its data this way. A median of about 87,000 TCRs per sample was observed, with a range of 23,224 to 690,600. The Decombinator software suite was used to annotate the V, J and CDR3 of the TCR reads. For PS versus PT1 abundance plots, all samples were subsampled to the same number of TCRs (28,000). TCRs were defined as expanded if absent before sensitization and observed at least eight times at the 2-week time point. The raw public reads went through TCRdb reprocessing: fastp at Q25, MiXCR clone calling, in-frame beta chains kept. Under each unique CDR3 protein, matching rows form one entry showing the most common genes and DNA. The V and J calls were not made by the authors but by TCRdb's processing. Counted in this sample were 75,000 to 90,000 distinct CDR3 sequences; about 6.8% of them appeared once. In total, the top ten clones hold 1.5% to 1.9% of the sample.

The data are from a study of human T cells and chemical hapten exposure (TCRdb year 2021). In terms of the full investigation: For sensitization, 2% DPC in acetone was applied to a 2 cm by 2 cm area of upper inner arm skin. Patients additionally received weekly therapeutic DPC doses to the scalp throughout the roughly 25-week study period. Patch tests used Finn chambers with 0.01% DPC on the upper back, scored after 6 days by International Contact Dermatitis Research Group standards. The libraries were sequenced as a pool, and the TCR yield per sample differed mostly because of small variations in library volumes within the pool. The study tracked peripheral blood TCR repertoire changes in vivo during primary and secondary sensitization to the hapten diphenylcyclopropenone (DPC) in alopecia patients. Blood samples were taken from patients before sensitization (week 0) and at 2, 6 and about 24 weeks after DPC sensitization. The mostly female patient cohort included alopecia areata with under or over 50% scalp involvement, alopecia totalis and alopecia universalis. For TCR sequencing, blood came from some 31 alopecia patients at anywhere from one to four time points (pre-sensitization, 2, 6 and 24 weeks).

Overall results and qualifications from the work: After repeated subsampling, changes were observed in the strength of the expansion versus patch-test correlation and in the threshold at which the correlation became significant. Expanded TCRs formed significantly more large CDR3 similarity clusters than pre-sensitization or healthy control sets, consistent with antigen-driven responses. The number of TCRs above 1 in 1000 frequency did not change with DPC sensitization; there was no evidence of global repertoire structure alterations. Because all patients had alopecia, a presumed autoimmune disease, the immune response of the patients might differ from that of healthy individuals. The number of PT1 expanded TCRs positively correlated with patch test score, significant at thresholds 8, 16 and 32 but not 4.

The label giving this sample's time point can be read as: patch test 1, 2 weeks after DPC sensitization. What the treatment or condition label conveys for this sample: therapeutic diphenylcyclopropenone sensitization with weekly scalp DPC. At each patch-test visit, blood was drawn before the patch test was applied. Patients were considered eligible if aged 18 to 70, diagnosed with alopecia and deemed suitable for DPC therapy, and patients were excluded if pregnant. Total RNA was extracted from unfractionated whole blood that had been collected in Tempus Blood RNA tubes. This sequence originates from a woman in her twenties or thirties with alopecia areata. Some clones in this sample may be carry-over from other donors' samples. This sample comprised whole blood, obtained in connection with sensitization to the hapten diphenylcyclopropenone (DPC). This chain joins TRBV20-1 to TRBJ1-1; matching of 5 bases hints at TRBD1 as the D gene. The nucleotide sequence reads as follows: TGCAGTGCTTTCGGGGCCATGAACACTGAAGCTTTCTTT. Its protein product is CSAFGAMNTEAFF.